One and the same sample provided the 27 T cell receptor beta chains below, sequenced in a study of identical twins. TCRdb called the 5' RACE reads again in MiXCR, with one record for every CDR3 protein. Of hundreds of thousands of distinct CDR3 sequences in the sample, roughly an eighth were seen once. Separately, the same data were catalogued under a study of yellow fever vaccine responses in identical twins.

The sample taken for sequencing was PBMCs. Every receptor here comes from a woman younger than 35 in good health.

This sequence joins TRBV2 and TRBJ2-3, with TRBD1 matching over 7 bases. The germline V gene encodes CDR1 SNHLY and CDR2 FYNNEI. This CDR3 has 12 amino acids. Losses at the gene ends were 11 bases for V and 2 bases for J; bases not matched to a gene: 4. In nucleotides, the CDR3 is TGTGCCGGGACAGAATACACAGATACGCAGTATTTT. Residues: CAGTEYTDTQYF.

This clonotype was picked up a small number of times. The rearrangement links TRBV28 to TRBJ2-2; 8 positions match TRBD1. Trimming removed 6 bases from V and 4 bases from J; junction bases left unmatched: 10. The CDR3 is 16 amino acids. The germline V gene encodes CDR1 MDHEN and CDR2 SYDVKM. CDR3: CASRDRTGMVTGELFF. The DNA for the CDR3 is TGTGCCAGCAGGGATAGGACAGGGATGGTCACCGGGGAGCTGTTTTTT.

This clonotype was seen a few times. The CDR3 DNA reads as TGTGCCAGCAGTGTAGAGAACTATGGCTACACCTTC. Residues: CASSVENYGYTF. The chain links TRBV2 to TRBJ1-2; D remains ambiguous. The CDR3 runs 12 residues. Deletions cut 4 bases from V and 2 bases from J, with 5 bases between. Germline CDR1 SNHLY, CDR2 FYNNEI. The variable domain in full, with the rest retrieved from reference TRBV2 and TRBJ1-2, is EPEVTQTPSHQVTQMGQEVILRCVPISNHLYFYWYRQILGQKVEFLVSFYNNEISEKSEIFDDQFSVERPDGSNFTLKIRSTKLEDSAMYFCASSVENYGYTFGSGTRLTVV.

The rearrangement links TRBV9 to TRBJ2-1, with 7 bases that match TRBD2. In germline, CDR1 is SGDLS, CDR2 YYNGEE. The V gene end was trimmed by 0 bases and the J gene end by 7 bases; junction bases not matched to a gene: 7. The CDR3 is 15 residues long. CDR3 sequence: CASSVDQRDGNEQFF. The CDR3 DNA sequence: TGTGCCAGCAGCGTAGACCAGCGGGATGGTAATGAGCAGTTCTTC.

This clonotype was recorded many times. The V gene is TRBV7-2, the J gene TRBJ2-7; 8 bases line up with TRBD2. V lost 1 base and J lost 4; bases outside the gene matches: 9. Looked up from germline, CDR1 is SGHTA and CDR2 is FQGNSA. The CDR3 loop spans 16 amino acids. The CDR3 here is CASSLGGLVVRYEQYF. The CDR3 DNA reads TGTGCCAGCAGCTTAGGGGGACTAGTTGTCCGGTACGAGCAGTACTTC.

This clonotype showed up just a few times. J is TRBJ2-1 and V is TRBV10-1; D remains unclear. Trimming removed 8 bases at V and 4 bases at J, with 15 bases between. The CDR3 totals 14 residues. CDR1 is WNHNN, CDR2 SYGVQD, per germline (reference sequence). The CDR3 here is CASSTSMEYNEQFF. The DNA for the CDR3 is TGCGCCAGCTCTACTTCCATGGAATACAATGAGCAGTTCTTC.

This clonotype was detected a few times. CDR3 DNA: TGTGCCAGCAGTGAGAGGCCTGGTTATGCCGGGGAGCTGTTTTTT. It specifies CASSERPGYAGELFF. This chain joins TRBV6-1 and TRBJ2-2, with D hard to call. This CDR3 has 15 amino acids. Germline CDR1 reads MNHNS; CDR2 reads SASEGT. V lost 3 bases and J 6 bases, leaving 14 bases between the germline ends.

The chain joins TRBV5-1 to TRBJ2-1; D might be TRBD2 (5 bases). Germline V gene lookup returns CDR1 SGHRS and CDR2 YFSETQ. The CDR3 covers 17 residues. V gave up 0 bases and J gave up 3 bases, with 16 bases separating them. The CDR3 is CASSLALSGSLYNEQFF. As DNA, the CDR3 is TGCGCCAGCAGCTTGGCACTCTCGGGATCCCTCTACAATGAGCAGTTCTTC.

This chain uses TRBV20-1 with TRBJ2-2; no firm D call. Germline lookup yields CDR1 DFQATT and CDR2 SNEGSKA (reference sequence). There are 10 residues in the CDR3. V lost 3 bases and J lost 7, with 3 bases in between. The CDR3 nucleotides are TGCAGTGCTAGGATCGGGGAGCTGTTTTTT. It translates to CSARIGELFF.

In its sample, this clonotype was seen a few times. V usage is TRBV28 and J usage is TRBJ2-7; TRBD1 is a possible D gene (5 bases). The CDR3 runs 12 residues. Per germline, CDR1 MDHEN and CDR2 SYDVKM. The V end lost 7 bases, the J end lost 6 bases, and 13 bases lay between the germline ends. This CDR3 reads CASTMSRVEQYF. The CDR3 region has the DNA TGTGCCAGCACCATGAGCAGGGTCGAGCAGTACTTC.

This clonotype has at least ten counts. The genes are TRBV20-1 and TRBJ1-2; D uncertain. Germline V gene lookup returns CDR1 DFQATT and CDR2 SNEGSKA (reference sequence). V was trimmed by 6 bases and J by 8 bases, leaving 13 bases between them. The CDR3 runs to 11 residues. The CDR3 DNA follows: TGCAGTGCGTCCGGGTCAAACGGCTACACCTTC. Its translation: CSASGSNGYTF.

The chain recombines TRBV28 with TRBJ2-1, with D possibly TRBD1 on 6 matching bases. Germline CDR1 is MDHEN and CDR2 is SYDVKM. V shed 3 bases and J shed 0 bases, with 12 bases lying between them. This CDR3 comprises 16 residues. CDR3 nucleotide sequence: TGTGCCAGCAGTTTTGTGGGGACAAGCTCCTACAATGAGCAGTTCTTC. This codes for CASSFVGTSSYNEQFF.

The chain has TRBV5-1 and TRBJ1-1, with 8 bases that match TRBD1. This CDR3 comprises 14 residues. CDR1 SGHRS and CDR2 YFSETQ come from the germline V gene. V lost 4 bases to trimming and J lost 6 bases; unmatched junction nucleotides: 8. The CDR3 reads CASSTTGARAEAFF. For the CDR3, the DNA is TGCGCCAGCAGCACGACAGGGGCTAGGGCTGAAGCTTTCTTT. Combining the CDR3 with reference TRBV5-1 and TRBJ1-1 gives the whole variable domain KAGVTQTPRYLIKTRGQQVTLSCSPISGHRSVSWYQQTPGQGLQFLFEYFSETQRNKGNFPGRFSGRQFSNSRSEMNVSTLELGDSALYLCASSTTGARAEAFFGQGTRLTVV.

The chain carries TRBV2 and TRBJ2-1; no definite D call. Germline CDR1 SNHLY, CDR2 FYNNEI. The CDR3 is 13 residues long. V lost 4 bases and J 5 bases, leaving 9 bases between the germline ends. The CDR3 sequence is CASSVSGNNEQFF. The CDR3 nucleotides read TGTGCCAGCAGTGTCTCAGGCAACAATGAGCAGTTCTTC.

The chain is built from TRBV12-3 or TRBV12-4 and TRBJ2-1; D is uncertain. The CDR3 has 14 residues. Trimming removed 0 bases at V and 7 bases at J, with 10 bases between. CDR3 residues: CASSLASFQNEQFF. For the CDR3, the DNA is TGTGCCAGCAGTTTAGCGTCCTTTCAGAATGAGCAGTTCTTC.

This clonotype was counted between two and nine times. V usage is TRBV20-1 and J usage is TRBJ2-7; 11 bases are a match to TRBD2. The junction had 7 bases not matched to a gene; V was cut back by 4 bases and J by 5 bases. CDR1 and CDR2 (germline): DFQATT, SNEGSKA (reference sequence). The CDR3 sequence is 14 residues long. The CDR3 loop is CSATKLGLADEQYF. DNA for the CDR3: TGCAGTGCTACGAAACTGGGACTAGCGGACGAGCAGTACTTC.

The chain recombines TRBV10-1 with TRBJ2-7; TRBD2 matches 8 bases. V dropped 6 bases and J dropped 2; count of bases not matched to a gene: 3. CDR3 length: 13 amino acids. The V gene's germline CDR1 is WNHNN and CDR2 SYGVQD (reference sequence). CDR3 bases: TGCGCCAGCAGACTAGCGGTCGCCTACGAGCAGTACTTC. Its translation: CASRLAVAYEQYF.

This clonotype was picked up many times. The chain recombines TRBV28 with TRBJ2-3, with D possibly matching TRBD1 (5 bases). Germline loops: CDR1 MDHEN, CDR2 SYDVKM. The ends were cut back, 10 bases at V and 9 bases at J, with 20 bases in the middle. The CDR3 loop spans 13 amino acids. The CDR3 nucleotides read TGTGCCACTTATAATGGGCAGGGTTCGACGCAGTATTTT. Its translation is CATYNGQGSTQYF.

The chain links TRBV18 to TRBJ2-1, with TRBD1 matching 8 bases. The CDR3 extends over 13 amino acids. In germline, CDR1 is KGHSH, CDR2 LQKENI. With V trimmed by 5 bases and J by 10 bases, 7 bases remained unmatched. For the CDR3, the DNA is TGTGCCAGCTCAGACCGGGACAGGACCGAGCAGTTCTTC. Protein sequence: CASSDRDRTEQFF. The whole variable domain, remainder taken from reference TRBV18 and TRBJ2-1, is NAGVMQNPRHLVRRRGQEARLRCSPMKGHSHVYWYRQLPEEGLKFMVYLQKENIIDESGMPKERFSAEFPKEGPSILRIQQVVRGDSAAYFCASSDRDRTEQFFGPGTRLTVL.

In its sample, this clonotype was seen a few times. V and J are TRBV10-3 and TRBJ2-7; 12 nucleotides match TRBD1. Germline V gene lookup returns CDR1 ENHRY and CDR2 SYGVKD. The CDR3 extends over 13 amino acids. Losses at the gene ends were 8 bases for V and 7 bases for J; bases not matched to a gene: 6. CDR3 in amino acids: CAIGTGGFREQYV. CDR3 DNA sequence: TGTGCCATCGGGACAGGGGGCTTTAGGGAGCAGTACGTC.

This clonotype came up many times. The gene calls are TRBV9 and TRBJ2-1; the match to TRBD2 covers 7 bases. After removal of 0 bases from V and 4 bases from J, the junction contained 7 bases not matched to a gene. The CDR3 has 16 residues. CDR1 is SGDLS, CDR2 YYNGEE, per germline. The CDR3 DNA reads TGTGCCAGCAGCGTAGGAGGCGGGAGCAGTTACAATGAGCAGTTCTTC. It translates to CASSVGGGSSYNEQFF.

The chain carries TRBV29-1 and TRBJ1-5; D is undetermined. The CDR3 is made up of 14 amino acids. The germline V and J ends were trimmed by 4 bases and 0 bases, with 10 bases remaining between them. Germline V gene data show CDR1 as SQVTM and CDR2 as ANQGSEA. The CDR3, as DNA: TGCAGCGTTGGTGTGGGAAATAGCAATCAGCCCCAGCATTTT. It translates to CSVGVGNSNQPQHF.

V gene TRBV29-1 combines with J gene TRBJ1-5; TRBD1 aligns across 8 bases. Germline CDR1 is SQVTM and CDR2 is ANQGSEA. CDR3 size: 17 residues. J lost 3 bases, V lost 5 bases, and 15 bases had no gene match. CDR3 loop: CSVPRDRCNGSNQPQHF. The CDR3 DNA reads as TGCAGCGTTCCCCGGGACAGGTGTAATGGTTCCAATCAGCCCCAGCATTTT.

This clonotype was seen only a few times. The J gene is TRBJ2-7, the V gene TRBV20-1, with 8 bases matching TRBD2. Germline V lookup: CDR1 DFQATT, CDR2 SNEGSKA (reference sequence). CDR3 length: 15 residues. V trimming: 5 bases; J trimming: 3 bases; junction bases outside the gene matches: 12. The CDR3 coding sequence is TGCAGTGCTGTCCCGACGACTAGCGTCGACTACGAGCAGTACTTC. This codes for CSAVPTTSVDYEQYF.

Here the CDR3 reads CASSLGWQGGAGELFF. The CDR3 coding sequence is TGTGCCAGCAGTTTAGGGTGGCAGGGAGGGGCCGGGGAGCTGTTTTTT. The chain joins TRBV12-3 or TRBV12-4 to TRBJ2-2; 7 positions agree with TRBD2. Unmatched junction bases numbered 8, after V lost 1 base and J lost 6 bases. This CDR3 spans 16 amino acids.

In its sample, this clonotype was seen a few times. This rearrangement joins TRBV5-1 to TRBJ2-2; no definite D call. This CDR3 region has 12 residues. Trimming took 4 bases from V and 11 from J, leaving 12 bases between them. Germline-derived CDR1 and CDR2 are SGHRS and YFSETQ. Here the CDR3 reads CASSTPPLELFF. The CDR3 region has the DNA TGCGCCAGCAGCACACCCCCGCTAGAGCTGTTTTTT.

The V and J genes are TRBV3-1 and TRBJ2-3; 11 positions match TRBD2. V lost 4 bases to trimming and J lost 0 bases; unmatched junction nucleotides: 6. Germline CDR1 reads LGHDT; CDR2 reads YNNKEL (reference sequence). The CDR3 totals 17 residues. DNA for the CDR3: TGTGCCAGCAGCCGAGTCACTAGCGGGGGTAGCACAGATACGCAGTATTTT. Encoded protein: CASSRVTSGGSTDTQYF.